These 32 T cell receptor beta chains were all obtained from the same sample, sequenced in a study of CD8 T cells in ankylosing spondylitis (dated by TCRdb to about 2017). Library prep was done by 5' RACE. This sample was sequenced with an Illumina HiSeq 2500. TCRdb ran its own pipeline on the public reads, namely fastp trimming at Q25 and MiXCR clone calling, and kept in-frame beta chains. Each CDR3 protein appears once, grouped with its most common genes and DNA. This sample holds around 250,000 distinct CDR3 sequences; 32% were observed only once. The biggest ten clones account for roughly 4% of the sample. Sequenced input: blood, either unsorted or a sorted T cell fraction (not recorded which). Every receptor here comes from a male donor with ankylosing spondylitis or in good health (not recorded which).

CDR3 amino acids: CAWSVGATNEKLFF. The CDR3 DNA sequence: TGTGCCTGGAGTGTTGGCGCAACTAATGAAAAACTGTTTTTT. This chain links TRBV30 with TRBJ1-4; D not certain. The CDR3 spans 14 residues. The ends were cut back, 0 bases at V and 0 bases at J, with 5 bases in the middle. Germline lookup yields CDR1 GTSNPN and CDR2 SVGIG (reference sequence).

The chain employs TRBV20-1 and TRBJ2-7; 8 nucleotides match TRBD1. There are 16 residues in the CDR3. V lost 0 bases to trimming and J lost 5 bases; unmatched junction nucleotides: 12. CDR1 and CDR2 from the germline V gene are DFQATT and SNEGSKA (reference sequence). CDR3 nucleotide sequence: TGCAGTGCTAGAGATGCCCTCCGACAGGGGATCCACGAGCAGTACTTC. Its translation: CSARDALRQGIHEQYF.

This clonotype was counted between two and nine times. The rearrangement uses TRBV6-1 and TRBJ2-3, with a tentative D call TRBD1 (6 bases). The V gene lost 3 bases and the J gene lost 3 bases, with 13 bases spanning the gap. CDR1 and CDR2 from the germline V gene are MNHNS and SASEGT. CDR3 length equals 15 residues. CDR3 sequence: CASSDRRGWTDTQYF. The CDR3 nucleotides are TGTGCCAGCAGTGATCGCAGGGGCTGGACAGATACGCAGTATTTT.

In the case of this clonotype: Compared with germline, one end of the junction differs, possibly owing to a read error. The chain is built from TRBV30 and TRBJ2-5; the D call may be TRBD1 or TRBD2 (6 bases each). This CDR3 is 11 amino acids long. The germline V gene encodes CDR1 GTSNPN and CDR2 SVGIG (reference sequence). In DNA, the CDR3 is TGCGGGCAGGTGGAGGGGGGGACCCAGTACTTC. Amino acid sequence: CGQVEGGTQYF.

This clonotype has just one count. V and J are TRBV13 and TRBJ2-1, with D unclear. The V gene lost 6 bases and the J gene lost 4 bases, with 10 bases spanning the gap. Germline assignment: CDR1 PRHDT and CDR2 FYEKMQ (reference sequence). The CDR3 runs to 13 residues. The CDR3 loop is CASRSMLYNEQFF. CDR3 nucleotides: TGTGCCAGCAGGTCCATGCTATACAATGAGCAGTTCTTC. The whole variable domain, filled in from reference TRBV13 and TRBJ2-1, reads AAGVIQSPRHLIKEKRETATLKCYPIPRHDTVYWYQQGPGQDPQFLISFYEKMQSDKGSIPDRFSAQQFSDYHSELNMSSLELGDSALYFCASRSMLYNEQFFGPGTRLTVL.

This clonotype was picked up a small number of times. The J gene is TRBJ1-2, the V gene TRBV29-1; TRBD1 might be the D (5 bases). Between the trimmed V and J ends, which lost 1 base and 4 bases, there was a span of 19 bases. The CDR3 sequence is 16 residues long. Germline values: CDR1 SQVTM, CDR2 ANQGSEA. The CDR3: CSVEVPVGTRGYGYTF. CDR3 coding DNA: TGCAGCGTTGAAGTCCCGGTGGGGACTCGAGGCTATGGCTACACCTTC.

This chain joins TRBV15 and TRBJ1-1, with D hard to call. The CDR3 extends over 12 amino acids. Germline lookup yields CDR1 LNHNV and CDR2 YYDKDF (reference sequence). The germline V and J ends were trimmed by 6 bases and 0 bases, with 5 bases remaining between them. This CDR3 is CATREMNTEAFF. In nucleotides, the CDR3 is TGTGCCACCAGGGAGATGAACACTGAAGCTTTCTTT.

This chain links TRBV9 with TRBJ2-1; D is uncertain. The CDR3 contains 12 residues. V was shortened by 1 base and J by 8 bases, with 7 bases between the two germline ends. The germline gives CDR1 SGDLS, CDR2 YYNGEE. CDR3 in amino acids: CASSVSPDEQFF. In DNA, the CDR3 is TGTGCCAGCAGCGTAAGTCCCGATGAGCAGTTCTTC.

The genes are TRBV28 and TRBJ2-3, with 12 bases matching TRBD2. Germline trimming cut 6 bases from V and 0 bases from J; bases unmatched to any gene: 13. The CDR3 extends over 19 amino acids. Looked up from germline, CDR1 is MDHEN and CDR2 is SYDVKM. The CDR3 region has the DNA TGTGCCAGCAGGGAACGGGTACTAGCGGGGGGCGAGAGCACAGATACGCAGTATTTT. It is translated as CASRERVLAGGESTDTQYF.

The V call is TRBV11-2, the J call TRBJ1-2, with 9 bases fitting TRBD1. Germline V gives CDR1 SGHAT, CDR2 FQNNGV. The CDR3 is 18 residues long. The V and J ends lost 3 bases and 6 bases, in that order; junction bases with no gene match: 17. CDR3 DNA: TGTGCCAGCAGCTTTAAAACCCGTGGACAGGGGTGGATGGATGGCTACACCTTC. Protein product: CASSFKTRGQGWMDGYTF.

The V call is TRBV15, the J call TRBJ1-6; D unclear. There are 16 residues in the CDR3. Germline-derived CDR1 and CDR2 are LNHNV and YYDKDF (reference sequence). V lost 0 bases and J 4 bases, leaving 10 bases between the germline ends. The chain's CDR3 is CATSRDYVGYNSPLHF. In DNA, the CDR3 is TGTGCCACCAGCAGAGATTATGTTGGGTATAATTCACCCCTCCACTTT.

The chain carries TRBV9 and TRBJ2-3; 8 bases fit TRBD2. The V gene end was trimmed by 5 bases and the J gene end by 5 bases; junction bases not matched to a gene: 19. This CDR3 contains 18 residues. CDR1 is SGDLS, CDR2 YYNGEE, per germline. CDR3 coding DNA: TGTGCCAGCAGTGAGGGGGGTGGTAGCGGGGTACGTGGAGATACGCAGTATTTT. This translates into CASSEGGGSGVRGDTQYF.

This clonotype appeared a few times. In DNA form, the CDR3 reads TGTGCCATCAGGGGACTAGCAGCTAACACCGGGGAGCTGTTTTTT. Translating gives CAIRGLAANTGELFF. This sequence joins TRBV10-3 and TRBJ2-2; 9 nucleotides match TRBD2. Germline assignment: CDR1 ENHRY and CDR2 SYGVKD. The CDR3 covers 15 residues. V was pared by 6 bases and J by 2 bases, with 4 bases of the junction left unmatched.

This clonotype was observed a handful of times. The CDR3 sequence: CASSLRRHSSYEQYF. The CDR3 bases are TGTGCCAGCAGCTTAAGGCGCCATAGCTCCTACGAGCAGTACTTC. J is TRBJ2-7 and V is TRBV11-1; D gene unclear. Germline assignment: CDR1 SGHAT and CDR2 FQDESV (reference sequence). The V end was cut by 2 bases, the J end by 0 bases, with 11 bases between. CDR3 size: 15 residues.

This chain links TRBV7-9 with TRBJ1-5; 7 nucleotides align to TRBD1. The CDR3 is made up of 14 amino acids. With V trimmed by 4 bases and J by 0 bases, 0 bases remained unmatched. CDR1 and CDR2 from the germline V gene are SEHNR and FQNEAQ (reference sequence). Here the CDR3 reads CASSSGGSNQPQHF. The CDR3 DNA is TGTGCCAGCAGCTCAGGGGGTAGCAATCAGCCCCAGCATTTT.

V and J are TRBV27 and TRBJ2-1, with 14 nucleotides matching TRBD2. Germline V gives CDR1 MNHEY, CDR2 SMNVEV (reference sequence). The V gene end was trimmed by 4 bases and the J gene end by 0 bases; junction bases not matched to a gene: 2. This CDR3 region has 17 residues. In DNA, the CDR3 is TGTGCCAGCAGTTCGACTAGCGGGGGGGACTCCTACAATGAGCAGTTCTTC. As protein: CASSSTSGGDSYNEQFF.

The chain links TRBV25-1 to TRBJ1-2, with 10 bases aligning to TRBD1. Trimming removed 6 bases from V and 6 bases from J; junction bases left unmatched: 4. The CDR3 consists of 13 residues. The V gene's germline CDR1 is MGHDK and CDR2 SYGVNS. DNA of the CDR3: TGTGCCAGCAGCAGACAGGGGGCAAATGGCTACACCTTC. Amino acids: CASSRQGANGYTF.

This clonotype was found many times. The chain combines TRBV20-1 with TRBJ2-1, with D perhaps matching TRBD1 (5 bases). From germline, CDR1 is DFQATT and CDR2 SNEGSKA (reference sequence). Trimming took off 6 bases at V and 5 bases at J, with 17 bases between the two ends. This CDR3 comprises 14 residues. Here the CDR3 reads CSANGQGSDNEQFF. CDR3 DNA sequence: TGCAGTGCCAACGGCCAGGGTAGTGACAATGAGCAGTTCTTC.

The J gene is TRBJ2-3, the V gene TRBV15, with D hard to call. This CDR3 contains 13 residues. The germline gives CDR1 LNHNV, CDR2 YYDKDF (reference sequence). Between the trimmed V and J ends, which lost 3 bases and 4 bases, there was a span of 8 bases. The CDR3 nucleotides read TGTGCCACCAGCAGCGCTAGGGCAGATACGCAGTATTTT. This encodes CATSSARADTQYF.

This sequence joins TRBV10-3 and TRBJ2-7, with TRBD1 matching over 8 bases. The trim removed 8 bases at V and 4 bases at J, leaving 13 bases unmatched. This CDR3 is 15 amino acids long. Germline V gene lookup returns CDR1 ENHRY and CDR2 SYGVKD. The CDR3: CAIRGTGGFYYEQYF. The CDR3 DNA is TGTGCCATCCGGGGTACAGGGGGGTTCTATTACGAGCAGTACTTC.

Many counts were recorded for this clonotype. The J gene is TRBJ2-5, the V gene TRBV29-1; maybe TRBD1 (6 bases). The germline V gene has CDR1 SQVTM and CDR2 ANQGSEA. Between the trimmed V and J ends, which lost 6 bases and 0 bases, there was a span of 14 bases. The CDR3 consists of 14 residues. The chain's CDR3 is CSVPDREYQETQYF. In DNA, the CDR3 is TGCAGCGTCCCGGACAGAGAATACCAAGAGACCCAGTACTTC.

This clonotype was observed a few times. The chain combines TRBV20-1 with TRBJ1-1, with D tentatively TRBD1 (5 bases). Germline-derived CDR1 and CDR2 are DFQATT and SNEGSKA (reference sequence). This CDR3 has 14 residues. Trimming removed 0 bases at V and 1 base at J, with 9 bases between. The CDR3 loop reads CSARDWGRNTEAFF. The CDR3 DNA reads as TGCAGTGCTAGAGATTGGGGCAGGAACACTGAAGCTTTCTTT.

The chain carries TRBV20-1 and TRBJ2-3; 9 bases agree with TRBD2. This CDR3 has 16 amino acids. Germline V lookup: CDR1 DFQATT, CDR2 SNEGSKA (reference sequence). Trimming cost V 2 bases and J 2 bases; bases outside gene matches: 8. This chain's CDR3 is CSARKGGGGYTDTQYF. CDR3 nucleotide sequence: TGCAGTGCTAGAAAGGGCGGGGGGGGATACACAGATACGCAGTATTTT.

This clonotype has a handful of counts. This rearrangement joins TRBV5-1 to TRBJ1-1; D call uncertain. Trimming removed 0 bases at V and 10 bases at J, with 19 bases between. Per the germline V gene, CDR1 is SGHRS and CDR2 is YFSETQ. The CDR3 sequence is 15 residues long. In DNA form, the CDR3 reads TGCGCCAGCAGCTTGGAAACCTCAATGATAGCGGGAGCTTTCTTT. Translation gives CASSLETSMIAGAFF.

V is TRBV5-1 and J is TRBJ2-3; 8 nucleotides align to TRBD2. CDR1 and CDR2 from the germline V gene are SGHRS and YFSETQ. The CDR3 consists of 15 residues. With 4 bases clipped from V and 3 bases from J, the junction kept 7 bases outside the gene matches. The CDR3 bases are TGCGCCAGCAGCGGGACTAGGAATCCAACAGATACGCAGTATTTT. Encoded protein: CASSGTRNPTDTQYF.

The rearrangement uses TRBV7-2 and TRBJ2-5; D is uncertain. The length of the CDR3 is 12 residues. Germline-derived CDR1 and CDR2 are SGHTA and FQGNSA. V was clipped by 6 bases and J by 7 bases, with 12 bases between them. The CDR3 here is CASSPDLGTQYF. The DNA for the CDR3 is TGTGCCAGCAGTCCAGACCTTGGGACCCAGTACTTC. Full variable domain (outside the CDR3, taken from reference TRBV7-2 and TRBJ2-5): GAGVSQSPSNKVTEKGKDVELRCDPISGHTALYWYRQSLGQGLEFLIYFQGNSAPDKSGLPSDRFSAERTGGSVSTLTIQRTQQEDSAVYLCASSPDLGTQYFGPGTRLLVL.

This chain links TRBV11-2 with TRBJ1-3, with D tentatively TRBD1 (5 bases). The CDR3 runs 14 residues. CDR1 and CDR2 (germline): SGHAT, FQNNGV. V was pared by 7 bases and J by 9 bases, with 19 bases between. CDR3 sequence (DNA): TGTGCCAGCACAAACGGGCAGGGACGGGGCACCATATATTTT. Translating it yields CASTNGQGRGTIYF.

This clonotype occurred a few times. V usage is TRBV20-1 and J usage is TRBJ1-4; D perhaps matches TRBD1 (5 bases). V lost 0 bases and J lost 1, with 15 bases in between. This CDR3 comprises 17 residues. From germline, CDR1 is DFQATT and CDR2 SNEGSKA (reference sequence). The DNA of the CDR3 is TGCAGTGCTAGAGATCTGGGCAGGGTTCTAACTAATGAAAAACTGTTTTTT. Protein: CSARDLGRVLTNEKLFF.

This clonotype was picked up a small number of times. This chain joins TRBV7-9 and TRBJ1-2; D unclear. CDR1 and CDR2 (germline): SEHNR, FQNEAQ (reference sequence). The CDR3 loop spans 14 amino acids. The ends were cut back, 5 bases at V and 6 bases at J, with 16 bases in the middle. CDR3 amino acids: CASSPETSRNGYTF. The CDR3 coding sequence is TGTGCCAGCAGCCCCGAGACCAGTAGGAATGGCTACACCTTC.

In this sample, this clonotype turned up once. Just one base apart from a much larger clone, this may be a read error. The chain recombines TRBV6-5 with TRBJ1-1; D not certain. Trimming took off 0 bases at V and 2 bases at J, with 19 bases between the two ends. This CDR3 is built from 18 residues. Germline values: CDR1 MNHEY, CDR2 SVGAGI. CDR3 DNA: TGTGCCAGCAGTTACTCGACGCAGTCCCCCTTGGGTAACACTGAAGCTTTCTTT. This encodes CASSYSTQSPLGNTEAFF.

The V and J genes are TRBV20-1 and TRBJ1-1; 8 bases fit TRBD1. V lost 6 bases and J lost 7; bases outside the gene matches: 7. The CDR3 covers 12 residues. From germline, CDR1 is DFQATT and CDR2 SNEGSKA (reference sequence). The CDR3 DNA reads TGCAGTGCGCAGGACAGGGTTCTTGAAGCTTTCTTT. Amino acid sequence: CSAQDRVLEAFF.

The CDR3 DNA follows: TGTGCCAGCAGCTTAGAGGGGTCCGGGGAGCTGTTTTTT. Its translation is CASSLEGSGELFF. The chain employs TRBV7-3 and TRBJ2-2; D tentatively reads TRBD1 or TRBD2 (5 bases each). Germline CDR1 is SGHTA and CDR2 is FQGTGA. V gave up 2 bases and J gave up 6 bases, with 7 bases separating them. This CDR3 spans 13 amino acids.